Listed here are 18 T cell receptor beta chains from one sample, sequenced in a study of early T cells in non-severe SARS-CoV-2 infection (dated by TCRdb to about 2021). Library preparation employed 5' RACE. Sequencing was carried out with a NextSeq 500. Through fastp at Q25 and MiXCR, TCRdb rebuilt clones from the public reads, retaining in-frame beta chains. Every CDR3 protein is listed once, alongside the most common genes and DNA of its rows. This sample has under 70,000 distinct CDR3 sequences in its table, and 15% of those were observed once. The ten largest clones capture 10% of the sample. The starting material was whole blood, obtained at baseline. The source is an adult who was a healthcare worker with PCR-confirmed SARS-CoV-2 infection or an uninfected control (not recorded which).

The chain combines TRBV20-1 with TRBJ1-1; D perhaps matches TRBD1 (5 bases). Germline V gives CDR1 DFQATT, CDR2 SNEGSKA (reference sequence). V lost 0 bases and J 4 bases, leaving 15 bases between the germline ends. The CDR3 has 15 residues. The CDR3 loop is CSARDPGTERTEAFF. As DNA, the CDR3 is TGCAGTGCTAGAGATCCAGGGACCGAACGCACTGAAGCTTTCTTT.

V is TRBV3-1 and J is TRBJ1-1; 7 nucleotides align to TRBD1. CDR3 size: 14 residues. V shed 1 base and J 5 bases; nucleotides not matched to a gene: 4. Germline V lookup: CDR1 LGHDT, CDR2 YNNKEL (reference sequence). The CDR3 coding sequence is TGTGCCAGCAGCCAAGGACAGGGTCAGACTGAAGCTTTCTTT. Amino acid sequence: CASSQGQGQTEAFF.

The chain couples TRBV5-5 to TRBJ2-7, with TRBD1 matching 8 bases. CDR3 length: 14 residues. The ends lost 7 bases at V and 3 bases at J; junction bases unmatched: 9. Germline V CDR1 and CDR2: SGHKS, YYEKEE (reference sequence). The CDR3 here is CASLERTGHYEQYF. Written as DNA, the CDR3 is TGTGCCAGCCTGGAGAGGACAGGGCACTACGAGCAGTACTTC.

This clonotype was seen a handful of times. V and J are TRBV5-4 and TRBJ2-6; TRBD2 matches 10 bases. V was clipped by 4 bases and J by 2 bases; unmatched bases: 6. The CDR3 extends over 17 amino acids. Germline CDR1 SGHNT, CDR2 YYREEE (reference sequence). This chain's CDR3 is CASSKSGGATGANVLTF. The DNA of the CDR3 is TGTGCCAGCAGCAAAAGCGGGGGGGCCACTGGGGCCAACGTCCTGACTTTC.

This clonotype has just a few counts. The rearrangement joins TRBV4-2 to TRBJ2-3, with D perhaps matching TRBD2 (6 bases). The CDR3 is 19 amino acids. The V gene's germline CDR1 is LGHNA and CDR2 YNFKEQ. Trimming removed 0 bases from V and 1 base from J, with 20 bases in between. DNA of the CDR3: TGTGCCAGCAGCCAAGATCGCGGCGGTGGGGGAGGAGGCACAGATACGCAGTATTTT. Encoded protein: CASSQDRGGGGGGTDTQYF.

V gene TRBV10-3 combines with J gene TRBJ2-7; 8 nucleotides agree with TRBD2. With 3 bases clipped from V and 5 bases from J, the junction kept 9 bases outside the gene matches. The germline V gene encodes CDR1 ENHRY and CDR2 SYGVKD. There are 15 residues in the CDR3. CDR3: CAISEGGRPVDEQYF. The CDR3 DNA sequence: TGTGCCATCAGTGAAGGCGGGAGGCCGGTGGACGAGCAGTACTTC.

The J gene is TRBJ2-7, the V gene TRBV7-8; D call uncertain. V shed 5 bases and J shed 1 base, with 9 bases lying between them. CDR1 SGHVS and CDR2 FQNEAQ come from the germline V gene. This CDR3 is built from 13 residues. The CDR3 sequence: CASSPKQSYEQYF. The DNA of the CDR3 is TGTGCCAGCAGCCCCAAACAGTCCTACGAGCAGTACTTC.

Many counts were recorded for this clonotype. The V call is TRBV20-1, the J call TRBJ1-2, with a possible D match to TRBD1 (5 bases). In germline, CDR1 is DFQATT, CDR2 SNEGSKA (reference sequence). CDR3 size: 12 residues. This CDR3 is CSGPAGNYGYTF. The CDR3 bases are TGCTCAGGGCCGGCAGGGAACTATGGCTACACCTTC.

This clonotype appeared a few times. The chain combines TRBV4-1 with TRBJ2-6; no clear D. V lost 1 base, J lost 0 bases, and 7 bases lay in between. The CDR3 has 16 residues. Germline CDR1 reads MGHRA; CDR2 reads YSYEKL. CDR3 residues: CASSQGVGSGANVLTF. In DNA, the CDR3 is TGCGCCAGCAGCCAAGGAGTAGGCTCTGGGGCCAACGTCCTGACTTTC.

The chain uses TRBV27 and TRBJ2-3; D perhaps matches TRBD2 (6 bases). Germline V gene lookup returns CDR1 MNHEY and CDR2 SMNVEV (reference sequence). The V end lost 4 bases, the J end lost 2 bases, and 10 bases lay between the germline ends. CDR3 size: 14 residues. The DNA for the CDR3 is TGTGCCAGCAGTTGGGACTCCCTCACAGATACGCAGTATTTT. It yields the protein CASSWDSLTDTQYF.

This clonotype was counted ten times or more. This chain links TRBV7-2 with TRBJ1-1; D not certain. The CDR3 consists of 11 residues. Germline values: CDR1 SGHTA, CDR2 FQGNSA. The ends were cut back, 5 bases at V and 9 bases at J, with 10 bases in the middle. In nucleotides, the CDR3 is TGTGCCAGCAGCCCTAGTCGGAAAGCTTTCTTT. Translated, it gives CASSPSRKAFF.

The chain joins TRBV10-3 to TRBJ2-3; D is possibly TRBD1 (5 bases). The CDR3 is 13 amino acids. CDR1 is ENHRY, CDR2 SYGVKD, per germline. V lost 11 bases and J 1 base, leaving 13 bases between the germline ends. CDR3 sequence (DNA): TGTGCCTCGGAAGGGGCCCGCACAGATACGCAGTATTTT. Protein sequence: CASEGARTDTQYF.

This clonotype was seen a few times. The chain combines TRBV5-6 with TRBJ2-1; D possibly uses TRBD1 or TRBD2 (5 bases each). The V end lost 3 bases, the J end lost 10 bases, and 11 bases lay between the germline ends. Per germline, CDR1 SGHDT and CDR2 YYEEEE. CDR3 size: 12 residues. The CDR3 region is CASSSGTDEQFF. The CDR3 DNA is TGTGCCAGCAGCTCCGGGACCGACGAGCAGTTCTTC.

This rearrangement joins TRBV7-3 to TRBJ2-2; D is uncertain. Germline V gene sequence: CDR1 SGHTA, CDR2 FQGTGA. There are 15 residues in the CDR3. V shed 1 base and J shed 6 bases, with 12 bases lying between them. The CDR3, as DNA: TGTGCCAGCAGCTTAATAGGGAACCCCGCCGGGGAGCTGTTTTTT. Amino acid sequence: CASSLIGNPAGELFF.

The V and J genes are TRBV6-5 and TRBJ1-2; TRBD1 agrees at 9 bases. V trimming: 4 bases; J trimming: 5 bases; junction bases outside the gene matches: 5. Germline CDR1 is MNHEY and CDR2 is SVGAGI. The CDR3 length is 14 residues. The CDR3 spells CASSSGQGTYGYTF. The CDR3 region has the DNA TGTGCCAGCAGTTCCGGACAGGGGACTTATGGCTACACCTTC.

The chain is built from TRBV5-6 and TRBJ2-5; D gene unclear. Germline CDR1 reads SGHDT; CDR2 reads YYEEEE. Trimming left V 1 base short and J 3 bases short, with 7 bases between. The CDR3 loop spans 13 amino acids. The CDR3: CASSLLPKETQYF. CDR3 DNA sequence: TGTGCCAGCAGCTTGTTGCCCAAAGAGACCCAGTACTTC. The whole variable domain, remainder taken from reference TRBV5-6 and TRBJ2-5, is DAGVTQSPTHLIKTRGQQVTLRCSPKSGHDTVSWYQQALGQGPQFIFQYYEEEERQRGNFPDRFSGHQFPNYSSELNVNALLLGDSALYLCASSLLPKETQYFGPGTRLLVL.

This rearrangement joins TRBV28 to TRBJ2-7; D possibly corresponds to TRBD1 (5 bases). CDR3 length equals 11 residues. The germline V and J ends were trimmed by 7 bases and 6 bases, with 10 bases remaining between them. CDR1 is MDHEN, CDR2 SYDVKM, per germline. This CDR3 is CASTQGSEQYF. The CDR3 DNA sequence: TGTGCCAGCACCCAGGGTAGCGAGCAGTACTTC.

This clonotype was counted between two and nine times. This chain links TRBV12-3 or TRBV12-4 with TRBJ1-2; no firm D call. V was pared by 5 bases and J by 5 bases, with 6 bases between. This CDR3 is 11 amino acids long. CDR3 bases: TGTGCCAGCAGTGAGCGATATGGCTACACCTTC. Its translation: CASSERYGYTF.